Listed here are 22 T cell receptor beta chains from one sample, sequenced in a study of cytomegalovirus exposure and HLA in healthy donors. The PCR ran on 60 Vbeta and 13 Jbeta primers. The repertoire was sequenced with immunoSEQ multiplex PCR; TCRdb's copy has only in-frame clones and lacks some. The sample records over 100,000 clones, roughly three quarters being singletons. Sequenced sample: PBMCs. The receptors stem from a woman younger than 30 in good health and CMV-seropositive.

The V and J genes are TRBV6-1 and TRBJ1-5; D perhaps matches TRBD1 (6 bases). CDR3 length: 13 residues. Germline V gene sequence: CDR1 MNHNS, CDR2 SASEGT. V dropped 2 bases and J dropped 9 bases, with 11 bases sitting between them. CDR3 DNA: TGTGCCAGCAGTGAAAGAACGACAGGGCCCCAGCATTTT. It codes for CASSERTTGPQHF.

The chain joins TRBV28 to TRBJ2-3; the match to TRBD2 covers 11 bases. After removal of 6 bases from V and 8 bases from J, the junction contained 13 bases not matched to a gene. This CDR3 is 16 amino acids long. The germline V gene encodes CDR1 MDHEN and CDR2 SYDVKM. Here the CDR3 reads CASSTQTSGNPGTQYF. In DNA, the CDR3 is TGTGCCAGCAGCACCCAGACTAGCGGGAACCCCGGTACGCAGTATTTT.

This chain uses TRBV5-4 with TRBJ1-4, with D possibly being TRBD1 (6 bases). This CDR3 is 14 amino acids long. Germline V gene sequence: CDR1 SGHNT, CDR2 YYREEE (reference sequence). V lost 4 bases and J lost 7, with 14 bases in between. The CDR3 nucleotides are TGTGCCAGCAGCATTGACAGGTGGGGTGAAAAACTGTTTTTT. Protein sequence: CASSIDRWGEKLFF.

This rearrangement joins TRBV28 to TRBJ1-4; D not certain. CDR3 length: 15 residues. Between the trimmed V and J ends, which lost 4 bases and 7 bases, there was a span of 16 bases. The V gene's germline CDR1 is MDHEN and CDR2 SYDVKM. The CDR3 DNA reads as TGTGCCAGCAGTTACCCCAGCGTTACTCGTGAAAAACTGTTTTTT. Translated, it gives CASSYPSVTREKLFF.

This clone appeared a few times. The chain employs TRBV9 and TRBJ1-1; no reliable D call. The CDR3 extends over 14 amino acids. Trimming cost V 0 bases and J 0 bases, with 6 bases left between them. Germline V gene sequence: CDR1 SGDLS, CDR2 YYNGEE. The CDR3 sequence: CASSVESMNTEAFF. Here the CDR3 DNA reads TGTGCCAGCAGCGTAGAGAGCATGAACACTGAAGCTTTCTTT.

This chain links TRBV28 with TRBJ2-5; maybe TRBD1 (5 bases). Trimming removed 3 bases from V and 7 bases from J, with 12 bases in between. Germline CDR1 reads MDHEN; CDR2 reads SYDVKM. The CDR3 extends over 13 amino acids. In DNA, the CDR3 is TGTGCCAGCAGTTTTAGGGGATCTGGGACCCAGTACTTC. It specifies CASSFRGSGTQYF.

In this sample, this clone turned up a few times. The chain uses TRBV2 and TRBJ2-3; D is ambiguous. Germline lookup yields CDR1 SNHLY and CDR2 FYNNEI. Trimming stripped 5 bases from V and 4 bases from J, with 10 bases between. The CDR3 loop spans 13 amino acids. The CDR3 is CASSTEKADTQYF. The CDR3, as DNA: TGTGCCAGCAGTACAGAGAAGGCAGATACGCAGTATTTT.

The V gene is TRBV6-6, the J gene TRBJ2-7; no definite D call. V was cut by 0 bases and J by 0 bases, with 6 bases left in between. Germline values: CDR1 MNHNY, CDR2 SVGAGI (reference sequence). The CDR3 has 14 residues. Written as DNA, the CDR3 is TGTGCCAGCAGTTACTCGAGGAGCTCCTACGAGCAGTACTTC. Its translation: CASSYSRSSYEQYF.

This clone was observed a single time. The rearrangement links TRBV6-6 to TRBJ2-7; D unresolved. Germline CDR1 reads MNHNY; CDR2 reads SVGAGI (reference sequence). The length of the CDR3 is 13 residues. V dropped 7 bases and J dropped 0 bases, with 10 bases sitting between them. CDR3: CASTRLSSYEQYF. CDR3 bases: TGTGCCAGCACCCGACTTAGCTCCTACGAGCAGTACTTC.

This sequence joins TRBV14 and TRBJ2-2; 10 bases map to TRBD2. Germline CDR1 is SGHDN and CDR2 is FVKESK. The CDR3 has 17 residues. After removal of 1 base from V and 5 bases from J, the junction contained 7 bases not matched to a gene. DNA for the CDR3: TGTGCCAGCAGCCAAGCAGCGGGAGGGCCGTATACCGGGGAGCTGTTTTTT. Amino acids: CASSQAAGGPYTGELFF.

The CDR3 is CASSDGLRANQPQHF. CDR3 nucleotides: TGTGCCAGCAGCGATGGACTTAGAGCCAATCAGCCCCAGCATTTT. This sequence joins TRBV5-4 and TRBJ1-5; unclear D gene. The CDR3 is made up of 15 amino acids. Germline V lookup: CDR1 SGHNT, CDR2 YYREEE (reference sequence). V was cut by 4 bases and J by 3 bases, with 14 bases left in between.

Only a few counts were recorded for this clone. The rearrangement joins TRBV6-5 to TRBJ2-2; D unclear. V was cut by 6 bases and J by 1 base, with 6 bases left in between. The CDR3 is 13 amino acids. Germline loops: CDR1 MNHEY, CDR2 SVGAGI. The DNA of the CDR3 is TGTGCCAGCAGCTCTCTGAACACCGGGGAGCTGTTTTTT. Translating it yields CASSSLNTGELFF.

The rearrangement joins TRBV7-9 to TRBJ2-5, with 7 nucleotides matching TRBD1. CDR1 and CDR2 (germline): SEHNR, FQNEAQ (reference sequence). Trimming removed 8 bases from V and 2 bases from J; junction bases left unmatched: 8. This CDR3 is built from 14 residues. In DNA, the CDR3 is TGTGCCAGCGAGAGACAGGGCCGGCAAGAGACCCAGTACTTC. Its translation is CASERQGRQETQYF.

The chain links TRBV2 to TRBJ2-7, with 7 nucleotides matching TRBD1. The length of the CDR3 is 13 residues. CDR1 is SNHLY, CDR2 FYNNEI, per germline. V lost 10 bases to trimming and J lost 4 bases; unmatched junction nucleotides: 10. This CDR3 is CATEQGKGYEQYF. In nucleotides, the CDR3 is TGTGCCACGGAACAGGGGAAAGGATACGAGCAGTACTTC.

This chain links TRBV27 with TRBJ1-2, with 9 bases matching TRBD1. Trimming took 3 bases from V and 4 from J; bases not matched to a gene: 6. CDR1 MNHEY and CDR2 SMNVEV come from the germline V gene (reference sequence). This CDR3 spans 15 amino acids. For the CDR3, the DNA is TGTGCCAGCAGTTTTCGGACAGGGGACGTCTATGGCTACACCTTC. Its protein product is CASSFRTGDVYGYTF.

This chain links TRBV10-2 with TRBJ2-2, with D hard to call. This CDR3 has 14 amino acids. Deletions cut 2 bases from V and 7 bases from J, with 11 bases between. CDR1 and CDR2 (germline): WSHSY, SAAADI. For the CDR3, the DNA is TGCGCCAGCAGTGAGCTTAGAACCCTCGGGGAGCTGTTTTTT. Translation gives CASSELRTLGELFF.

V usage is TRBV9 and J usage is TRBJ1-1; 7 bases align to TRBD1. Germline V gene data show CDR1 as SGDLS and CDR2 as YYNGEE. Unmatched junction bases numbered 4, after V lost 0 bases and J lost 2 bases. There are 15 residues in the CDR3. The CDR3 is CASSVGQGGNTEAFF. The CDR3 region has the DNA TGTGCCAGCAGCGTAGGACAGGGAGGCAACACTGAAGCTTTCTTT.

CDR3 amino acids: CASNRASGETQYF. CDR3 DNA: TGCGCCAGCAACCGGGCCTCGGGGGAGACCCAGTACTTC. The chain joins TRBV5-1 to TRBJ2-5; a possible D gene is TRBD2 (5 bases). V dropped 6 bases and J dropped 5 bases, with 14 bases sitting between them. The CDR3 extends over 13 amino acids. CDR1 and CDR2 from the germline V gene are SGHRS and YFSETQ.

V gene TRBV7-6 combines with J gene TRBJ1-1; tentative D call: TRBD1 (6 bases). The CDR3 runs 17 residues. Germline V lookup: CDR1 SGHVS, CDR2 FNYEAQ. The ends were cut back, 3 bases at V and 4 bases at J, with 21 bases in the middle. CDR3: CASSFLVPGEGGTEAFF. The CDR3 DNA reads as TGTGCCAGCAGCTTCCTGGTCCCAGGGGAAGGAGGCACTGAAGCTTTCTTT.

The chain employs TRBV6-5 and TRBJ2-1; 12 bases agree with TRBD2. The V and J ends lost 0 bases and 8 bases, in that order; junction bases with no gene match: 5. Germline V gene lookup returns CDR1 MNHEY and CDR2 SVGAGI. CDR3 length: 16 residues. This CDR3 is CASSYSTSGSVDEQFF. The CDR3 DNA follows: TGTGCCAGCAGTTACTCGACTAGCGGGAGTGTGGATGAGCAGTTCTTC.

The chain uses TRBV5-1 and TRBJ2-5; 11 nucleotides align to TRBD2. The length of the CDR3 is 17 residues. Trimming cost V 0 bases and J 6 bases; bases outside gene matches: 10. The germline V gene has CDR1 SGHRS and CDR2 YFSETQ. CDR3 protein: CASSLGLAGGGLQTQYF. In DNA, the CDR3 is TGCGCCAGCAGCTTGGGGCTAGCGGGAGGAGGTTTGCAGACCCAGTACTTC.

The V call is TRBV27, the J call TRBJ1-2; possible D gene TRBD1, 5 bases. Trimming removed 5 bases from V and 5 bases from J, with 15 bases in between. The CDR3 contains 14 residues. Per the germline V gene, CDR1 is MNHEY and CDR2 is SMNVEV (reference sequence). The CDR3 region has the DNA TGTGCCAGCAGTAATGTGGGGGGGTCTTATGGCTACACCTTC. Amino acids: CASSNVGGSYGYTF.